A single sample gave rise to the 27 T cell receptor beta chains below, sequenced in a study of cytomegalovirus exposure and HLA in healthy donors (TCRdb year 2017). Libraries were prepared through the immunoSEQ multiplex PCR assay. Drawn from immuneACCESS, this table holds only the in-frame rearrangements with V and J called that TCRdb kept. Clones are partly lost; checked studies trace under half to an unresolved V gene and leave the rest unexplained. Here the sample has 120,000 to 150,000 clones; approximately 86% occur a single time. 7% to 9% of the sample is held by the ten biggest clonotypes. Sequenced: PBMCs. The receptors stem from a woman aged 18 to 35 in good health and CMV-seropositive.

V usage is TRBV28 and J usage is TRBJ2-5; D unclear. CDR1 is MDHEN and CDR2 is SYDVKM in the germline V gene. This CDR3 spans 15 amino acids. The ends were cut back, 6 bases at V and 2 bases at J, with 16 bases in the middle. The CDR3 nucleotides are TGTGCCAGCAGGGTGAGACACGAAAAACAAGAGACCCAGTACTTC. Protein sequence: CASRVRHEKQETQYF.

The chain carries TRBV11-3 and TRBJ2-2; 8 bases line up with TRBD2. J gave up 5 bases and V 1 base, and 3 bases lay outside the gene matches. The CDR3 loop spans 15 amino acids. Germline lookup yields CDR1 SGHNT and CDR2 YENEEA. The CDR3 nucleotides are TGTGCCAGCAGCTTAGCGCCTAGCGGGACCGGGGAGCTGTTTTTT. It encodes CASSLAPSGTGELFF.

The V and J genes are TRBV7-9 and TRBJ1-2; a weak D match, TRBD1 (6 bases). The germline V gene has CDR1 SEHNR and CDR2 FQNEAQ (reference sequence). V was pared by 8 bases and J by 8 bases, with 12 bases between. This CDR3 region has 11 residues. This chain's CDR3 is CASARGSGYTF. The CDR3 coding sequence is TGTGCCAGCGCCAGGGGATCGGGCTACACCTTC.

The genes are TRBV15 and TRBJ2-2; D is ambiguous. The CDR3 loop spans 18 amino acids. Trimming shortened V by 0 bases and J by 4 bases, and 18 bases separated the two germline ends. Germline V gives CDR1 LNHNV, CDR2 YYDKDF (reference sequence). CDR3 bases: TGTGCCACCAGCAGAGAGTACCCTGGGCAGCTACCCACCGGGGAGCTGTTTTTT. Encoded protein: CATSREYPGQLPTGELFF.

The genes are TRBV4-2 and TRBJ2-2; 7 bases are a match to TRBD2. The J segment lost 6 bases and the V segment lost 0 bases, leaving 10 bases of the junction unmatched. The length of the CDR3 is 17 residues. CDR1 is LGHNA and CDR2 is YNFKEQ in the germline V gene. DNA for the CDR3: TGTGCCAGCAGCCAAGAGATGGCGGGGGTACGTGCCGGGGAGCTGTTTTTT. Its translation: CASSQEMAGVRAGELFF.

The CDR3 sequence is CASSLHTSNEQFF. The CDR3 DNA sequence: TGTGCCAGCAGTTTACACACTAGCAATGAGCAGTTCTTC. This sequence joins TRBV27 and TRBJ2-1; the D gene is possibly TRBD2 (5 bases). CDR1 is MNHEY and CDR2 is SMNVEV in the germline V gene (reference sequence). The length of the CDR3 is 13 residues. The germline V and J ends were trimmed by 2 bases and 6 bases, with 8 bases remaining between them.

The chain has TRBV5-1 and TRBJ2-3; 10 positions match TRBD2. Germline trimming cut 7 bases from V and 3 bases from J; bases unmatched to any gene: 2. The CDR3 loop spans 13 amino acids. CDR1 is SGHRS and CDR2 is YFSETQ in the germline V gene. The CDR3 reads CASGTSETDTQYF. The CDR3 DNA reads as TGCGCCAGCGGGACTAGCGAAACAGATACGCAGTATTTT.

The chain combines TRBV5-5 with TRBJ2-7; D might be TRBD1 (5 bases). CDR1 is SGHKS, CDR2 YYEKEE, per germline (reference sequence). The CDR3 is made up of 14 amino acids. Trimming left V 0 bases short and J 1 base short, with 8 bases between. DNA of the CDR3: TGTGCCAGCAGCTTGGCGTACAGGTCCTACGAGCAGTACTTC. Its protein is CASSLAYRSYEQYF. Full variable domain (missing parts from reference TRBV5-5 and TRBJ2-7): DAGVTQSPTHLIKTRGQQVTLRCSPISGHKSVSWYQQVLGQGPQFIFQYYEKEERGRGNFPDRFSARQFPNYSSELNVNALLLGDSALYLCASSLAYRSYEQYFGPGTRLTVT.

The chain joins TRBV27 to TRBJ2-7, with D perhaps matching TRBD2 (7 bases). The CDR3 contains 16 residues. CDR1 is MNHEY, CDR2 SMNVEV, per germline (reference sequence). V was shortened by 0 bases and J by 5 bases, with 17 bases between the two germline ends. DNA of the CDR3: TGTGCCAGCAGTTTATCAGGGGGGAGGGCCTGGGACGAGCAGTACTTC. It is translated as CASSLSGGRAWDEQYF.

As DNA, the CDR3 is TGCAGTGCCCAACCCAGGACAGAGCAGTTCTTC. Its protein product is CSAQPRTEQFF. This chain uses TRBV20-1 with TRBJ2-1; D is possibly TRBD1 (5 bases). The V end was cut by 6 bases, the J end by 10 bases, with 13 bases between. The CDR3 spans 11 residues. Germline V gives CDR1 DFQATT, CDR2 SNEGSKA (reference sequence).

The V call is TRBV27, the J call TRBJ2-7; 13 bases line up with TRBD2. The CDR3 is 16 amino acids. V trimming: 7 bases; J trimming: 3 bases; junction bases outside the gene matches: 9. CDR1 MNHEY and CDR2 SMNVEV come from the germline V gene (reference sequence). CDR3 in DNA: TGTGCCAGCAAACCCAGGGGACTAGCGGGGAACTACGAGCAGTACTTC. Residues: CASKPRGLAGNYEQYF.

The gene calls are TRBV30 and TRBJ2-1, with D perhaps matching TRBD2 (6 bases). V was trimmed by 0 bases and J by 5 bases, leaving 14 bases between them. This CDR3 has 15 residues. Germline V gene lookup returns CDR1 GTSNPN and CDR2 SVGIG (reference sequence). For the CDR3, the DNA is TGTGCCTGGAGTGTACGGGCGCGGGACCACAATGAGCAGTTCTTC. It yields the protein CAWSVRARDHNEQFF.

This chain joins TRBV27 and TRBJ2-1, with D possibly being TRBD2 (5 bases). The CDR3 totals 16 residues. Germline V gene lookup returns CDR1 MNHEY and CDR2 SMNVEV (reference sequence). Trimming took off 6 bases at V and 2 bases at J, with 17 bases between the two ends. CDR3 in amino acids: CASSLFKSGPYNEQFF. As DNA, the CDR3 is TGTGCCAGCAGCCTTTTCAAAAGCGGCCCCTACAATGAGCAGTTCTTC.

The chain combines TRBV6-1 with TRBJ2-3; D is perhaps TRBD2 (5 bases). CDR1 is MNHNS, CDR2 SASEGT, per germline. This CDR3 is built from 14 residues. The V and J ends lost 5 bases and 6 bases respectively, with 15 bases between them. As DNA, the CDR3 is TGTGCCAGCAGTAGGTTCGCGGGTTGGGATACGCAGTATTTT. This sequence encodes CASSRFAGWDTQYF.

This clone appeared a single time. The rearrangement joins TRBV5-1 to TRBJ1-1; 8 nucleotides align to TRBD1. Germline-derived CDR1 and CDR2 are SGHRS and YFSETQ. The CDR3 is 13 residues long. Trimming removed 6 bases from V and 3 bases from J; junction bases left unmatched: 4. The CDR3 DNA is TGCGCCAGCAACACAGGGGGGGACACTGAAGCTTTCTTT. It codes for CASNTGGDTEAFF.

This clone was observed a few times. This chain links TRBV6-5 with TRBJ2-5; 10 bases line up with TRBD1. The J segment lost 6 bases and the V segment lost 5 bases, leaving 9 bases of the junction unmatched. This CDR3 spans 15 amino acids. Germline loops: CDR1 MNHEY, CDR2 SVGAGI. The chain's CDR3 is CASSPTGGAFQTQYF. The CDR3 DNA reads TGTGCCAGCAGTCCGACAGGGGGCGCATTCCAGACCCAGTACTTC.

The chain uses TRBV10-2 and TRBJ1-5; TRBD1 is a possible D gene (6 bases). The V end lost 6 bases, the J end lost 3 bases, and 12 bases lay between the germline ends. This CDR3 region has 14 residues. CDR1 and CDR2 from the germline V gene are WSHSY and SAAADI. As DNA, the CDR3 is TGCGCCAGCAGGGACAGAGCCTTCAATCAGCCCCAGCATTTT. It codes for CASRDRAFNQPQHF.

The CDR3 DNA follows: TGTGCCAGCAGCTTATCAGGGGAAACTGAAGCTTTCTTT. Its translation is CASSLSGETEAFF. This chain connects TRBV7-3 to TRBJ1-1; the D gene is possibly TRBD1 (6 bases). V lost 2 bases and J lost 5, with 9 bases in between. Germline loops: CDR1 SGHTA, CDR2 FQGTGA. This CDR3 contains 13 residues.

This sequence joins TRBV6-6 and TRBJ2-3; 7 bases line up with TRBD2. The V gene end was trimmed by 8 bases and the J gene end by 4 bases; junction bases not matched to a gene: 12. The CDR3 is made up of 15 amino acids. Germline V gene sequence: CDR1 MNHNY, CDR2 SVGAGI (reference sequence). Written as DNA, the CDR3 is TGTGCCAGCCCCGCTAGCGGACGCGTCCCAGATACGCAGTATTTT. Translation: CASPASGRVPDTQYF.

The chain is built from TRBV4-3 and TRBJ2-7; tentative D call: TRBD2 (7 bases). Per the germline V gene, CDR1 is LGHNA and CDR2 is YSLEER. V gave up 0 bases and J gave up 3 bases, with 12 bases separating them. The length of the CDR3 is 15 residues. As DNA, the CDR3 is TGCGCCAGCAGCCAAGAACCGGGGGGCGGCTACGAGCAGTACTTC. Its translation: CASSQEPGGGYEQYF.

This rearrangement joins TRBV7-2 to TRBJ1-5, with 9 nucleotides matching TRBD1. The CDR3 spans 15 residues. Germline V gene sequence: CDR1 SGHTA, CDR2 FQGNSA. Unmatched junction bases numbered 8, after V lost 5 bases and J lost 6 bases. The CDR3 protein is CASSEGQGDFQPQHF. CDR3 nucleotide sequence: TGTGCCAGCAGCGAGGGACAGGGTGATTTTCAGCCCCAGCATTTT. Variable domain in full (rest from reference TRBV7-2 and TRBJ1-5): GAGVSQSPSNKVTEKGKDVELRCDPISGHTALYWYRQSLGQGLEFLIYFQGNSAPDKSGLPSDRFSAERTGGSVSTLTIQRTQQEDSAVYLCASSEGQGDFQPQHFGDGTRLSIL.

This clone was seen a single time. The CDR3 bases are TGTGCCAGTAGTATAGGAGGGTATAGCAATCAGCCCCAGCATTTT. This encodes CASSIGGYSNQPQHF. The chain links TRBV19 to TRBJ1-5, with D hard to call. The CDR3 is 15 amino acids. Germline V gene lookup returns CDR1 LNHDA and CDR2 SQIVND (reference sequence). The ends were cut back, 1 base at V and 0 bases at J, with 7 bases in the middle.

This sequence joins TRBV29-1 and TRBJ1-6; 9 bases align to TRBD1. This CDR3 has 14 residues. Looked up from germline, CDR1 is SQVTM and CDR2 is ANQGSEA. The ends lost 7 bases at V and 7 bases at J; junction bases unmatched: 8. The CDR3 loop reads CSARDRVENSPLHF. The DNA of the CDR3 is TGCAGCGCGAGGGACAGGGTCGAAAATTCACCCCTCCACTTT. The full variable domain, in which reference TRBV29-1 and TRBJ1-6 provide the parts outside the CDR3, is SAVISQKPSRDICQRGTSLTIQCQVDSQVTMMFWYRQQPGQSLTLIATANQGSEATYESGFVIDKFPISRPNLTFSTLTVSNMSPEDSSIYLCSARDRVENSPLHFGNGTRLTVT.

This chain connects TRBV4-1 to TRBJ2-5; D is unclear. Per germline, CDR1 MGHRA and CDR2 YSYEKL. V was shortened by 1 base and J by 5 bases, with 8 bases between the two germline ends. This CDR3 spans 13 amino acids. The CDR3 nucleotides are TGCGCCAGCAGCCAAGCCACAGTGGAGACCCAGTACTTC. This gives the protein CASSQATVETQYF.

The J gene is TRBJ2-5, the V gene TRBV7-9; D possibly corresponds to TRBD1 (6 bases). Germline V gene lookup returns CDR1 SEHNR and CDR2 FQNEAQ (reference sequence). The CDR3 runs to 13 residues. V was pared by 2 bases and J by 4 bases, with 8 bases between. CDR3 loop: CASSLQGRETQYF. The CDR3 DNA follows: TGTGCCAGCAGCTTACAGGGGCGAGAGACCCAGTACTTC.

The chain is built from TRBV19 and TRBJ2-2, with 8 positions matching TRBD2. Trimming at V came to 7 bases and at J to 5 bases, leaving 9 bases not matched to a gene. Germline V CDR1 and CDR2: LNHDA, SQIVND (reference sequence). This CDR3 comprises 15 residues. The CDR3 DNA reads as TGTGCCAGTAACCCCACAGCGGGGGTTACCGGGGAGCTGTTTTTT. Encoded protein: CASNPTAGVTGELFF.

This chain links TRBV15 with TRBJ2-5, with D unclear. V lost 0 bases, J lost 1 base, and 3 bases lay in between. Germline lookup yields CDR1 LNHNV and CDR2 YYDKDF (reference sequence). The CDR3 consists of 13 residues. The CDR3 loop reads CATSRDIQETQYF. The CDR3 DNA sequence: TGTGCCACCAGCAGAGACATCCAAGAGACCCAGTACTTC.